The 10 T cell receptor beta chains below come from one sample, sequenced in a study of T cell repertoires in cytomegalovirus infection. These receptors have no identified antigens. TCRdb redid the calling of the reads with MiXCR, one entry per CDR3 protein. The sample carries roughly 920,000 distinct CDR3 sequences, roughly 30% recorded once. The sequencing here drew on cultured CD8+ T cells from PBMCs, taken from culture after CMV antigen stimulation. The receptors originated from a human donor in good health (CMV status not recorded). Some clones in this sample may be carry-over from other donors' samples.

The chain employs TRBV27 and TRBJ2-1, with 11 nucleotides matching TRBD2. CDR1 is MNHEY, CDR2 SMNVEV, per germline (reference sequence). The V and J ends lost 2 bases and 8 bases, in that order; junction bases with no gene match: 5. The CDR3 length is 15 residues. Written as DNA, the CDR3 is TGTGCCAGCAGTTTAACGACTAGCGGGGCCCATGAGCAGTTCTTC. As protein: CASSLTTSGAHEQFF.

In DNA, the CDR3 is TGTGCCAGCAGCCATAATCAGGGGCGCGGTGAAGCTTTCTTT. This gives the protein CASSHNQGRGEAFF. The chain couples TRBV7-9 to TRBJ1-1, with D maybe TRBD1 (6 bases). The CDR3 sequence is 14 residues long. Trimming took off 5 bases at V and 7 bases at J, with 17 bases between the two ends. The germline V gene encodes CDR1 SEHNR and CDR2 FQNEAQ (reference sequence). Drawing the rest from reference TRBV7-9 and TRBJ1-1, the complete variable domain is DTGVSQNPRHKITKRGQNVTFRCDPISEHNRLYWYRQTLGQGPEFLTYFQNEAQLEKSRLLSDRFSAERPKGSFSTLEIQRTEQGDSAMYLCASSHNQGRGEAFFGQGTRLTVV.

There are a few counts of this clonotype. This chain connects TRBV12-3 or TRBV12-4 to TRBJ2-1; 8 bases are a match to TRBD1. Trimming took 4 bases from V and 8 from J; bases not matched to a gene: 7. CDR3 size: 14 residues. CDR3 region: CASSWGAGGDEQFF. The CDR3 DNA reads TGTGCCAGCAGTTGGGGGGCAGGGGGCGATGAGCAGTTCTTC.

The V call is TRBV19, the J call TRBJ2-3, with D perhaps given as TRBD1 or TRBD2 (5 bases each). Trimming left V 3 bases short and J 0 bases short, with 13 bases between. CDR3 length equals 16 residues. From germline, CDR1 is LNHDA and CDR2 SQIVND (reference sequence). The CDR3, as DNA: TGTGCCAGTAGTATCGATCGGGACCATAGCACAGATACGCAGTATTTT. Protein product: CASSIDRDHSTDTQYF.

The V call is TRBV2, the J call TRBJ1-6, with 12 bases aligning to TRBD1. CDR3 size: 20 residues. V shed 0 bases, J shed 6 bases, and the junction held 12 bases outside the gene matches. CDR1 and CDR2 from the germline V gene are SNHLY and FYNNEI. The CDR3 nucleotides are TGTGCCAGCAGTGAAGCGCGTCCCGGGACAGGGGGCGAGGGTAATTCACCCCTCCACTTT. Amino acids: CASSEARPGTGGEGNSPLHF.

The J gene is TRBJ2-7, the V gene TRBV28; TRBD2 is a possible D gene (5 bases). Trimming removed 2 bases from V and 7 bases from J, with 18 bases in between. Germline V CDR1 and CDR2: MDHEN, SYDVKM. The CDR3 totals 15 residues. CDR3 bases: TGTGCCAGCAGTTTAAGAGGGTTCCAAGAGTGGGAGCAGTACTTC. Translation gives CASSLRGFQEWEQYF.

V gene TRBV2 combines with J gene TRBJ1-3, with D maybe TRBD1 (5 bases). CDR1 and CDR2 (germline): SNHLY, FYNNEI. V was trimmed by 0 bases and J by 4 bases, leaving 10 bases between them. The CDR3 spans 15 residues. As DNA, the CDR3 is TGTGCCAGCAGTGAAGCAATAACAGGCGGAAACACCATATATTTT. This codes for CASSEAITGGNTIYF.

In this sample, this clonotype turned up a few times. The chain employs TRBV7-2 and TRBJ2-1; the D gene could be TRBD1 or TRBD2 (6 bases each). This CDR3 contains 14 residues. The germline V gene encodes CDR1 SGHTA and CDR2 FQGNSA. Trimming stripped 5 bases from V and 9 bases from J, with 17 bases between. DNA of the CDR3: TGTGCCAGCAGCCTAAGGAGGACAGCGGGTGAGCAGTTCTTC. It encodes CASSLRRTAGEQFF.

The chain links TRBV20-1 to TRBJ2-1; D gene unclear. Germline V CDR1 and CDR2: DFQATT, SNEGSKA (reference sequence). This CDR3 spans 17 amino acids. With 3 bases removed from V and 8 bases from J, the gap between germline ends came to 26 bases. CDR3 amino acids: CSARMVAPTKLLYEQFF. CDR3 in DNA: TGCAGTGCTAGGATGGTCGCCCCGACAAAGCTCCTGTATGAGCAGTTCTTC.

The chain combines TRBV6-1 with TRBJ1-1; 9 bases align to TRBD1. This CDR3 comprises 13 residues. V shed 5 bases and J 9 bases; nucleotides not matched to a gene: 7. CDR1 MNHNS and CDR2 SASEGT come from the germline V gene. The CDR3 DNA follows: TGTGCCAGCAGTTCTACAGGGGGCGGTCAAGCTTTCTTT. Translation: CASSSTGGGQAFF.